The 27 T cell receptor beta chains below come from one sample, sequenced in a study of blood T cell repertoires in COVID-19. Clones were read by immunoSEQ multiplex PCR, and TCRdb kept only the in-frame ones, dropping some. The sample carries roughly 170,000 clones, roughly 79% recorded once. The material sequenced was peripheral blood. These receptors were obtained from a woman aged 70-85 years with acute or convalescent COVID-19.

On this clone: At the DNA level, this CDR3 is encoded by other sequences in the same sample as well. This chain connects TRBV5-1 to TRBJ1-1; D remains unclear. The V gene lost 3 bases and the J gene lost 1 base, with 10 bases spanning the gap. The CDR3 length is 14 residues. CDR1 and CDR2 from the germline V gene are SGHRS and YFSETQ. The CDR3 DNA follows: TGCGCCAGCAGCTCCCTAGACCGGAACACTGAAGCTTTCTTT. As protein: CASSSLDRNTEAFF.

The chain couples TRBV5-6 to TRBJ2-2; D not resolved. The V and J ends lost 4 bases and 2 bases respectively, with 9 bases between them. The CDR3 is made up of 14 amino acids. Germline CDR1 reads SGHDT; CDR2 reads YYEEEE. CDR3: CASSQTLNTGELFF. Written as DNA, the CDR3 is TGTGCCAGCAGCCAAACTCTTAACACCGGGGAGCTGTTTTTT.

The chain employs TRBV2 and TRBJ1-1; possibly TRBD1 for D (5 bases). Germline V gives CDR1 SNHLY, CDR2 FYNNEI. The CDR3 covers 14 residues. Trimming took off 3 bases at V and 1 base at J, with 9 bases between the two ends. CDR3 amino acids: CASSEGGENTEAFF. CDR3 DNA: TGTGCCAGCAGTGAGGGGGGTGAGAACACTGAAGCTTTCTTT.

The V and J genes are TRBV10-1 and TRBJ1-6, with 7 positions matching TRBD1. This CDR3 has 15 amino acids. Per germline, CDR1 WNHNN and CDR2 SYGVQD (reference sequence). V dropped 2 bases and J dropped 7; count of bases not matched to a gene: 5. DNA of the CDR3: TGCGCCAGCAGTGAGACAGGGGTCCCCAATTCACCCCTCCACTTT. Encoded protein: CASSETGVPNSPLHF.

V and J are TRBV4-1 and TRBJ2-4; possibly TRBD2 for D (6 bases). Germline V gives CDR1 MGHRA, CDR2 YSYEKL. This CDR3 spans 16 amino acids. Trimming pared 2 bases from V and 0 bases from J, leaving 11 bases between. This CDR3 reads CASSQRGDLAKNIQYF. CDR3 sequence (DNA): TGCGCCAGCAGCCAACGCGGGGACCTAGCCAAAAACATTCAGTACTTC.

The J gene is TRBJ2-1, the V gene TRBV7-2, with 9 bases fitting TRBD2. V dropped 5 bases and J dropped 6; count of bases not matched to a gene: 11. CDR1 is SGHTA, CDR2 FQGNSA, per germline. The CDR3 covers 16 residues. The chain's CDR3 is CASSPYLAGGINEQFF. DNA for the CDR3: TGTGCCAGCAGCCCGTACTTGGCGGGAGGGATCAATGAGCAGTTCTTC.

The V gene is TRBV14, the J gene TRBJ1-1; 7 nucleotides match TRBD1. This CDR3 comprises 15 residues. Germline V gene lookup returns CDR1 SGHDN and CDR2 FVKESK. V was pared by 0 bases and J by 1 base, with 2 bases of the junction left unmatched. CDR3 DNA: TGTGCCAGCAGCCAAGAGGGACAGCCGAACACTGAAGCTTTCTTT. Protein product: CASSQEGQPNTEAFF.

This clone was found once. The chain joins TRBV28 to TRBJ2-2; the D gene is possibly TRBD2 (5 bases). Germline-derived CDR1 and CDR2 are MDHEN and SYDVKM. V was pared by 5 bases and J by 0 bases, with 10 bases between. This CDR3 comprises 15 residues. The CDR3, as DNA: TGTGCCAGCAGTAGCGGAGCCGCGAACACCGGGGAGCTGTTTTTT. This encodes CASSSGAANTGELFF.

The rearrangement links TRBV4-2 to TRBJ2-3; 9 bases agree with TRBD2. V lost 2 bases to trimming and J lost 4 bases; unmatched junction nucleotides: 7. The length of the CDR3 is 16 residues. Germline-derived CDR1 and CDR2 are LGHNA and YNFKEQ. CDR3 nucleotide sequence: TGTGCCAGCAGCCAACTCGGCGGGAGGGCCTCAGATACGCAGTATTTT. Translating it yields CASSQLGGRASDTQYF.

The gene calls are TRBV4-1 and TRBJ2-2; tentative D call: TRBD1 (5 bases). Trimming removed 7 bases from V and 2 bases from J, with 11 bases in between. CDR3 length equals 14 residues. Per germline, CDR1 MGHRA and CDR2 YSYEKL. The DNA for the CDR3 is TGCGCCAGCAAGTATCAGGGAAACACCGGGGAGCTGTTTTTT. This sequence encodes CASKYQGNTGELFF.

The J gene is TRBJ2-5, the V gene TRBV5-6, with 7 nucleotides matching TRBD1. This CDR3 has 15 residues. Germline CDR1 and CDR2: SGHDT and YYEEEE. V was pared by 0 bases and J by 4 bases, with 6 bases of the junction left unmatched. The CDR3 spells CASSLALGGRETQYF. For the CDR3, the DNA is TGTGCCAGCAGCTTGGCCTTAGGGGGCCGAGAGACCCAGTACTTC.

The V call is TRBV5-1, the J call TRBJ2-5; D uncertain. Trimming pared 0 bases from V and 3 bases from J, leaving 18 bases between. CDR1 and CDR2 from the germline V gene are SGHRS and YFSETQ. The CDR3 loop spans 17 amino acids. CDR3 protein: CASSLGFRLGTKETQYF. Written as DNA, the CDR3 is TGCGCCAGCAGCTTGGGTTTTCGGCTCGGTACTAAAGAGACCCAGTACTTC.

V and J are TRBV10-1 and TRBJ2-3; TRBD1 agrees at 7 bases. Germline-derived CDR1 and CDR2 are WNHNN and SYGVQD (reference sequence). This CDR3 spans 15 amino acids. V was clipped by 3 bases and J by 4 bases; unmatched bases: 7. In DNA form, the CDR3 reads TGCGCCAGCAGTGAACTAGGGGGCAACGCAGATACGCAGTATTTT. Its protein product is CASSELGGNADTQYF.

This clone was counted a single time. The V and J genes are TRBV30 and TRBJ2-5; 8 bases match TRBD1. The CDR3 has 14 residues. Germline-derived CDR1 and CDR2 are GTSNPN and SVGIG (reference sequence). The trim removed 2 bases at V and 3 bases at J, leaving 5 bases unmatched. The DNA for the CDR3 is TGTGCCTGGAGTAGCGGACAGGGTAAAGAGACCCAGTACTTC. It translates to CAWSSGQGKETQYF.

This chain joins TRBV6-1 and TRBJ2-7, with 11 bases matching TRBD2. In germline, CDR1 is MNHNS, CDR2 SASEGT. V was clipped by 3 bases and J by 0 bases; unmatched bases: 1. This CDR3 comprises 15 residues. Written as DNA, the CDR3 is TGTGCCAGCAGTGATAGCGGGAGGGCCTCCTACGAGCAGTACTTC. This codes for CASSDSGRASYEQYF.

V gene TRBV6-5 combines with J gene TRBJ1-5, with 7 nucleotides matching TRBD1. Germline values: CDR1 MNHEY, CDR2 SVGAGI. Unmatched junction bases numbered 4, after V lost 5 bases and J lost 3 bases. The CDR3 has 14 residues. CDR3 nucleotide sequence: TGTGCCAGCAGTCGGGACAGACTCAATCAGCCCCAGCATTTT. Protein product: CASSRDRLNQPQHF.

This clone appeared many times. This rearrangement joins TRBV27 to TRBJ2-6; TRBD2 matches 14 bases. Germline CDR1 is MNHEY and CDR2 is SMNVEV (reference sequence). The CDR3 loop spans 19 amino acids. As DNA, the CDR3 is TGTGCTGTTAGCCGCTTGGGACTAGCGGGAGTTCCTGGGGCCAACGTCCTGACTTTC. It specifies CAVSRLGLAGVPGANVLTF. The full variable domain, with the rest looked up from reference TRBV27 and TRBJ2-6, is EAQVTQNPRYLITVTGKKLTVTCSQNMNHEYMSWYRQDPGLGLRQIYYSMNVEVTDKGDVPEGYKVSRKEKRNFPLILESPSPNQTSLYFCAVSRLGLAGVPGANVLTFGAGSRLTVL.

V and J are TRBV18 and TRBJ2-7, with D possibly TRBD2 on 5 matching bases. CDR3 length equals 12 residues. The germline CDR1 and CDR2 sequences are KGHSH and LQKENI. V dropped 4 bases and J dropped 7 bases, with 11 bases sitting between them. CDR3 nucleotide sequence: TGTGCCAGCTCACACTCCCCGGGGGAGCAGTACTTC. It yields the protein CASSHSPGEQYF.

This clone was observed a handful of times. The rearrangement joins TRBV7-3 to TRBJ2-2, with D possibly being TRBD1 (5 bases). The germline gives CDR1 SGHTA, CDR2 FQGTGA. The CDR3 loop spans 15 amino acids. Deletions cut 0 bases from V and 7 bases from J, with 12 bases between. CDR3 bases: TGTGCCAGCAGCTTAACGCCCAGGGCGGACGGGGAGCTGTTTTTT. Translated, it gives CASSLTPRADGELFF.

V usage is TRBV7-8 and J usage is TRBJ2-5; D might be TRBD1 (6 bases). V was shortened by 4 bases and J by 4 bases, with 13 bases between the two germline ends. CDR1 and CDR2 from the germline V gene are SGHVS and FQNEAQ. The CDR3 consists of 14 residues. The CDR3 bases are TGTGCCAGCAGCTCAGGGGCAGCCTCAGAGACCCAGTACTTC. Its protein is CASSSGAASETQYF.

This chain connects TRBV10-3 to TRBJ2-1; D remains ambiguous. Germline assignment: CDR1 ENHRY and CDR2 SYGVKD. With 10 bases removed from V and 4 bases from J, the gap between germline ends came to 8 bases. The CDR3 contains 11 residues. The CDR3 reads CATTRYNEQFF. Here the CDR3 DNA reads TGTGCCACCACGCGGTACAATGAGCAGTTCTTC.

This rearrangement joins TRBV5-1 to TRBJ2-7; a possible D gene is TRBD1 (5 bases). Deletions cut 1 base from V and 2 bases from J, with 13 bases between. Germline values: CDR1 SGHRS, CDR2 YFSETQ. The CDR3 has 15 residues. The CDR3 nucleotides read TGCGCCAGCAGCTTGTACCCGGACACAGCCTACGAGCAGTACTTC. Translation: CASSLYPDTAYEQYF.

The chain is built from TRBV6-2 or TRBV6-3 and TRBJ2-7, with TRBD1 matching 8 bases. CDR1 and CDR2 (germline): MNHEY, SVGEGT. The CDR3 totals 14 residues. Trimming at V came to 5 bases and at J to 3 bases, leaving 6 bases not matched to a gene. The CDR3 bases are TGTGCCAGCAGTAGGACAGGGATAATCTACGAGCAGTACTTC. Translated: CASSRTGIIYEQYF.

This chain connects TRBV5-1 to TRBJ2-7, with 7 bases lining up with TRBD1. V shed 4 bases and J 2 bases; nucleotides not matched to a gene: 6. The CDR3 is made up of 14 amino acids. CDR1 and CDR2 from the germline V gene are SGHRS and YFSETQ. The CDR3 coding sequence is TGCGCCAGCAGCCCCGGGACAGTGCCCTACGAGCAGTACTTC. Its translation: CASSPGTVPYEQYF.

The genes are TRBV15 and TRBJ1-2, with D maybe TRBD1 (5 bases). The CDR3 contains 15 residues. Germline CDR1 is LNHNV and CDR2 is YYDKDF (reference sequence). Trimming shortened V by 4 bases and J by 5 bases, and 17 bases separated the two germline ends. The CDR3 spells CATSMSRVQGYGYTF. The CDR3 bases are TGTGCCACCAGCATGTCCAGGGTGCAGGGATATGGCTACACCTTC.

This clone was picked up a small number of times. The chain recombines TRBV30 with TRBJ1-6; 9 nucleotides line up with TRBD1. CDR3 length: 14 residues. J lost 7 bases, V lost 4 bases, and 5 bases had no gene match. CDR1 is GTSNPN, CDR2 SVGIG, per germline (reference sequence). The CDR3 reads CAWTGTGWNSPLHF. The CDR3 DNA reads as TGTGCCTGGACCGGGACAGGGTGGAATTCACCCCTCCACTTT. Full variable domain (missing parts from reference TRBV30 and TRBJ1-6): SQTIHQWPATLVQPVGSPLSLECTVEGTSNPNLYWYRQAAGRGLQLLFYSVGIGQISSEVPQNLSASRPQDRQFILSSKKLLLSDSGFYLCAWTGTGWNSPLHFGNGTRLTVT.

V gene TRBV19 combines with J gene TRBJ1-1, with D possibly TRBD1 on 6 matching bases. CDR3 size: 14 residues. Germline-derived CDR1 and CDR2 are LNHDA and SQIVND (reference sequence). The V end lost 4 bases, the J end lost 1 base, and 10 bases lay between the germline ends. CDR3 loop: CASSKGQTNTEAFF. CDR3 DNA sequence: TGTGCCAGTAGTAAAGGACAGACGAACACTGAAGCTTTCTTT. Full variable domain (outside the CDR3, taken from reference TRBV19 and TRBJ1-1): DGGITQSPKYLFRKEGQNVTLSCEQNLNHDAMYWYRQDPGQGLRLIYYSQIVNDFQKGDIAEGYSVSREKKESFPLTVTSAQKNPTAFYLCASSKGQTNTEAFFGQGTRLTVV.